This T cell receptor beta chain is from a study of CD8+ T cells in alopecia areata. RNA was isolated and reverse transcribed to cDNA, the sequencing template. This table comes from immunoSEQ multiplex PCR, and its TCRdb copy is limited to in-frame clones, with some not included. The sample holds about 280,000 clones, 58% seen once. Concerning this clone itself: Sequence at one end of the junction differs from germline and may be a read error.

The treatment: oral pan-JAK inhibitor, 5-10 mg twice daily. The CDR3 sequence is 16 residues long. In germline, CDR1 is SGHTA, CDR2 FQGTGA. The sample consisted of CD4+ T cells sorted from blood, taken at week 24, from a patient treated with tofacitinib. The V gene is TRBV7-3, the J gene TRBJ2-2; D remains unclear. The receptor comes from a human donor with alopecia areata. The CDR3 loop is CASSLTIRPTGGELFF. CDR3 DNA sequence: TGTGCCAGCAGCCTAACTATCCGACCGACTGGCGGGGAGCTGTTTTTT.